The rows below give T cell receptor beta chains drawn from one sample of a study of early T cells in non-severe SARS-CoV-2 infection. A single record per CDR3 protein comes from TCRdb applying MiXCR to the 5' RACE reads. The sample carries fewer than 130,000 distinct CDR3 sequences, roughly 12% recorded once. Material: whole blood, obtained at baseline. The source of these receptors is an adult who was a healthcare worker with PCR-confirmed SARS-CoV-2 infection or an uninfected control (not recorded which). CDR3s include the opening cysteine and the closing phenylalanine or tryptophan. D genes are given only for firm matches. Only part of the rows carry a size: once, few, many, or a class if the clone is expanded.

V: TRBV19; D: -; size: few; J: TRBJ1-5; CDR3: CASSIEGRSNQPQHF; DNA: TGTGCCAGTAGTATAGAGGGCAGAAGCAATCAGCCCCAGCATTTT
V: TRBV19; D: -; size: many; J: TRBJ2-2; CDR3: CASSAKGRLNTGELFF; DNA: TGTGCCAGTAGTGCGAAAGGACGGTTGAACACCGGGGAGCTGTTTTTT
V: TRBV5-1; D: TRBD1; size: -; J: TRBJ2-5; CDR3: CASSLEPQGARETQYF; DNA: TGCGCCAGCAGCTTGGAGCCCCAGGGGGCGCGGGAGACCCAGTACTTC
V: TRBV6-1; D: -; size: -; J: TRBJ2-1; CDR3: CASRNLSYNEQFF; DNA: TGTGCCAGCCGAAATCTGTCCTACAATGAGCAGTTCTTC
V: TRBV4-2; D: -; size: few; J: TRBJ2-1; CDR3: CASSQVARMTYNEQFF; DNA: TGTGCCAGCAGCCAAGTAGCTAGGATGACCTACAATGAGCAGTTCTTC
V: TRBV6-1; D: -; size: many; J: TRBJ2-7; CDR3: CASSERDIPAPYEQYF; DNA: TGTGCCAGCAGTGAAAGGGACATCCCAGCTCCCTACGAGCAGTACTTC
V: TRBV28; D: -; size: -; J: TRBJ2-3; CDR3: CASSPERSTDTQYF; DNA: TGTGCCAGCAGCCCCGAGAGAAGCACAGATACGCAGTATTTT
V: TRBV20-1; D: TRBD1; size: -; J: TRBJ2-5; CDR3: CSASLRGRYQETQYF; DNA: TGCAGTGCCTCACTCAGGGGGAGATACCAAGAGACCCAGTACTTC
V: TRBV5-1; D: -; size: -; J: TRBJ2-2; CDR3: CASSLGLQLGSYRAGELFF; DNA: TGCGCCAGCAGCTTGGGGCTGCAACTTGGTAGCTACCGCGCCGGGGAGCTGTTTTTT
V: TRBV28; D: TRBD1; size: -; J: TRBJ2-7; CDR3: CASSLVGQGANEQYF; DNA: TGTGCCAGCAGTTTGGTGGGACAGGGGGCCAACGAGCAGTACTTC
V: TRBV5-1; D: TRBD2; size: -; J: TRBJ2-5; CDR3: CASSLVLAGGQTQYF; DNA: TGCGCCAGCAGCTTGGTACTAGCGGGGGGCCAGACCCAGTACTTC
V: TRBV5-1; D: TRBD2; size: -; J: TRBJ2-5; CDR3: CASSLVTSGETQYF; DNA: TGCGCCAGCAGCTTGGTGACTAGCGGGGAGACCCAGTACTTC
V: TRBV24-1; D: -; size: -; J: TRBJ2-6; CDR3: CATAEAGANVLTF; DNA: TGTGCCACCGCCGAGGCTGGGGCCAACGTCCTGACTTTC
V: TRBV19; D: TRBD2; size: many; J: TRBJ2-4; CDR3: CASSRGLADLAKNIQYF; DNA: TGTGCCAGTAGTAGGGGACTAGCGGACTTAGCCAAAAACATTCAGTACTTC
V: TRBV20-1; D: TRBD2; size: -; J: TRBJ2-1; CDR3: CSARPRRGGKYNEQFF; DNA: TGCAGTGCTAGACCTCGGCGGGGGGGCAAGTACAATGAGCAGTTCTTC
V: TRBV10-2; D: -; size: -; J: TRBJ2-7; CDR3: CDSSLTRDEQYF; DNA: TGCGACAGCAGCCTGACTAGAGACGAGCAGTACTTC
V: TRBV18; D: -; size: many; J: TRBJ2-5; CDR3: CASSQDGETQYF; DNA: TGTGCCAGCTCACAGGACGGGGAGACCCAGTACTTC
V: TRBV4-1; D: -; size: -; J: TRBJ2-7; CDR3: CASSQLPGPSYEQYF; DNA: TGCGCCAGCAGCCAACTTCCGGGACCCTCCTACGAGCAGTACTTC
V: TRBV6-5; D: TRBD1; size: few; J: TRBJ1-6; CDR3: CASSTGTGWDSPLHF; DNA: TGTGCCAGCAGTACCGGGACAGGGTGGGATTCACCCCTCCACTTT
V: TRBV29-1; D: -; size: -; J: TRBJ1-2; CDR3: CSAARSVDKNYGYTF; DNA: TGCAGCGCGGCCCGATCGGTCGACAAAAACTATGGCTACACCTTC
V: TRBV29-1; D: -; size: many; J: TRBJ1-4; CDR3: CSATETSNEKLFF; DNA: TGCAGCGCAACCGAAACTTCCAACGAAAAACTGTTTTTT
V: TRBV5-6; D: -; size: -; J: TRBJ1-2; CDR3: CASSQGVNYGYTF; DNA: TGTGCCAGCAGTCAGGGCGTAAACTATGGCTACACCTTC
V: TRBV5-6; D: TRBD1; size: -; J: TRBJ2-7; CDR3: CASSLQLYRDRPSPNEQYF; DNA: TGTGCCAGCAGCCTCCAGCTATACCGGGACAGGCCGTCCCCGAACGAGCAGTACTTC